One sample yielded the 25 T cell receptor beta chains listed below, sequenced in a study of blood T cells in healthy people across ages. With a J-beta primer mix and a sample-barcoded 5' primer, a second PCR ran roughly 6 to 11 cycles. MiXCR, applied by TCRdb to the 5' RACE reads, yields one record per CDR3 protein. This table holds approximately 600,000 distinct CDR3 sequences, about 54% found once. Specimen: blood. All receptors come from a man in his sixties in good health.

V and J are TRBV20-1 and TRBJ2-7, with TRBD2 as a possible D gene (7 bases). The CDR3 length is 13 residues. The V gene's germline CDR1 is DFQATT and CDR2 SNEGSKA (reference sequence). The ends were cut back, 6 bases at V and 2 bases at J, with 14 bases in the middle. DNA of the CDR3: TGCAGTGCCGTGGGGGGGGCCCCCTACGAGCAGTACTTC. It is translated as CSAVGGAPYEQYF.

The chain employs TRBV5-1 and TRBJ1-1, with D hard to call. Trimming cost V 4 bases and J 1 base, with 11 bases left between them. Per germline, CDR1 SGHRS and CDR2 YFSETQ. This CDR3 region has 14 residues. Here the CDR3 reads CASSRDIGNTEAFF. For the CDR3, the DNA is TGCGCCAGCAGCCGCGATATAGGGAACACTGAAGCTTTCTTT.

The chain couples TRBV28 to TRBJ2-7; 7 positions match TRBD2. Unmatched junction bases numbered 5, after V lost 5 bases and J lost 1 base. This CDR3 spans 14 amino acids. Looked up from germline, CDR1 is MDHEN and CDR2 is SYDVKM. The CDR3 nucleotides are TGTGCCAGCAGTGCGGGACTATCGTCCTACGAGCAGTACTTC. Protein: CASSAGLSSYEQYF.

In this sample, this clonotype turned up a few times. This rearrangement joins TRBV5-1 to TRBJ2-1; D not certain. The CDR3 spans 15 residues. The germline V gene has CDR1 SGHRS and CDR2 YFSETQ. Trimming took off 4 bases at V and 7 bases at J, with 18 bases between the two ends. CDR3 DNA sequence: TGCGCCAGCAGCCGGCCACCCTCCAGGAGAAATGAGCAGTTCTTC. Protein sequence: CASSRPPSRRNEQFF.

Here the CDR3 reads CASSLRASVETQYF. The DNA for the CDR3 is TGTGCCAGCAGTTTACGGGCTAGCGTCGAGACCCAGTACTTC. This chain uses TRBV12-3 or TRBV12-4 with TRBJ2-5, with a tentative D call TRBD2 (6 bases). The CDR3 has 14 amino acids. V was clipped by 2 bases and J by 5 bases, with 12 bases between them.

This clonotype was found a few times. The gene calls are TRBV6-2 or TRBV6-3 and TRBJ2-7; D is possibly TRBD1 or TRBD2 (7 bases each). The V end lost 7 bases, the J end lost 4 bases, and 20 bases lay between the germline ends. The CDR3 extends over 15 amino acids. Per germline, CDR1 MNHEY and CDR2 SVGEGT. The CDR3, as DNA: TGTGCCAGCACCCTACAGCGGGGACAGATATACGAGCAGTACTTC. This sequence encodes CASTLQRGQIYEQYF.

In its sample, this clonotype was seen once. The chain joins TRBV5-1 to TRBJ2-5; 8 bases match TRBD2. V lost 2 bases and J lost 5; bases outside the gene matches: 11. Germline CDR1 and CDR2: SGHRS and YFSETQ. The CDR3 has 16 amino acids. As DNA, the CDR3 is TGCGCCAGCAGCTTTGGGAGCGGGGGTCCCTGGGAGACCCAGTACTTC. This codes for CASSFGSGGPWETQYF. The whole variable domain, filled in from reference TRBV5-1 and TRBJ2-5, reads KAGVTQTPRYLIKTRGQQVTLSCSPISGHRSVSWYQQTPGQGLQFLFEYFSETQRNKGNFPGRFSGRQFSNSRSEMNVSTLELGDSALYLCASSFGSGGPWETQYFGPGTRLLVL.

The chain has TRBV15 and TRBJ2-5; D remains ambiguous. Germline-derived CDR1 and CDR2 are LNHNV and YYDKDF (reference sequence). The CDR3 has 16 amino acids. V was cut by 0 bases and J by 4 bases, with 15 bases left in between. CDR3 nucleotide sequence: TGTGCCACCAGCAGAGAAAGAGGACCAGGTGGAGAGACCCAGTACTTC. It translates to CATSRERGPGGETQYF.

The chain joins TRBV24-1 to TRBJ1-2; 12 bases are shared with TRBD1. Germline CDR1 KGHDR, CDR2 SFDVKD. V was clipped by 3 bases and J by 8 bases; unmatched bases: 6. The CDR3 loop spans 15 amino acids. The CDR3 region is CATSDSRDRGPGYTF. CDR3 sequence (DNA): TGTGCCACCAGTGATAGTCGGGACAGGGGGCCCGGCTACACCTTC.

J is TRBJ1-2 and V is TRBV5-1, with D perhaps matching TRBD1 (5 bases). Germline V gives CDR1 SGHRS, CDR2 YFSETQ. The CDR3 consists of 13 residues. Trimming removed 4 bases from V and 4 bases from J, with 11 bases in between. This CDR3 is CASSASGSYGYTF. CDR3 nucleotide sequence: TGCGCCAGCAGCGCGTCAGGGTCCTATGGCTACACCTTC.

The V call is TRBV6-5, the J call TRBJ1-1; no reliable D call. CDR1 MNHEY and CDR2 SVGAGI come from the germline V gene. This CDR3 has 13 amino acids. V was cut by 5 bases and J by 4 bases, with 11 bases left in between. CDR3 sequence (DNA): TGTGCCAGCAGTCCTCGGACGGGCACTGAAGCTTTCTTT. Encoded protein: CASSPRTGTEAFF.

The chain has TRBV29-1 and TRBJ1-5; D is ambiguous. The CDR3 totals 13 residues. The V end lost 3 bases, the J end lost 2 bases, and 8 bases lay between the germline ends. Germline assignment: CDR1 SQVTM and CDR2 ANQGSEA. The CDR3 loop reads CSVDGGGNQPQHF. DNA for the CDR3: TGCAGCGTTGATGGTGGCGGCAATCAGCCCCAGCATTTT.

The chain is built from TRBV28 and TRBJ2-5; 9 bases align to TRBD1. V trimming: 7 bases; J trimming: 5 bases; junction bases outside the gene matches: 11. Germline CDR1 reads MDHEN; CDR2 reads SYDVKM. The CDR3 runs 15 residues. CDR3 amino acids: CASKNPGTGSETQYF. The CDR3 nucleotides read TGTGCCAGCAAAAATCCCGGGACAGGGTCCGAGACCCAGTACTTC.

The chain joins TRBV4-1 to TRBJ2-7; 9 bases match TRBD1. The length of the CDR3 is 14 residues. Germline lookup yields CDR1 MGHRA and CDR2 YSYEKL. The J segment lost 5 bases and the V segment lost 0 bases, leaving 2 bases of the junction unmatched. The CDR3 DNA follows: TGCGCCAGCAGCCAAGAGGGACAGGGCCACGAGCAGTACTTC. It codes for CASSQEGQGHEQYF.

This clonotype was observed a few times. The CDR3 protein is CASSEAGTGQETQYF. The CDR3 DNA follows: TGTGCCAGCAGCGAGGCAGGGACAGGCCAAGAGACCCAGTACTTC. This chain links TRBV7-2 with TRBJ2-5; 8 bases match TRBD1. J lost 1 base, V lost 5 bases, and 6 bases had no gene match. CDR1 is SGHTA and CDR2 is FQGNSA in the germline V gene. The CDR3 is made up of 15 amino acids.

The chain employs TRBV20-1 and TRBJ2-7; 8 bases line up with TRBD1. Looked up from germline, CDR1 is DFQATT and CDR2 is SNEGSKA (reference sequence). V trimming: 0 bases; J trimming: 2 bases; junction bases outside the gene matches: 3. The length of the CDR3 is 14 residues. CDR3 bases: TGCAGTGCTAGAGAGGCAGGGGGCACCTACGAGCAGTACTTC. It yields the protein CSAREAGGTYEQYF.

The rearrangement uses TRBV10-3 and TRBJ2-1; 9 nucleotides line up with TRBD1. The V gene's germline CDR1 is ENHRY and CDR2 SYGVKD. J lost 6 bases, V lost 6 bases, and 3 bases had no gene match. The CDR3 length is 13 residues. DNA for the CDR3: TGTGCCATCAGGCGGGACAGGGCCAATGAGCAGTTCTTC. Protein product: CAIRRDRANEQFF.

This clonotype occurred a few times. The chain is built from TRBV4-1 and TRBJ2-7; TRBD1 aligns across 8 bases. CDR3 size: 16 residues. Trimming cost V 0 bases and J 3 bases; bases outside gene matches: 7. Germline V CDR1 and CDR2: MGHRA, YSYEKL. In nucleotides, the CDR3 is TGCGCCAGCAGCCAAGAGGCTGGACAGGGTGTCTACGAGCAGTACTTC. Protein sequence: CASSQEAGQGVYEQYF.

This clonotype has more than one count but fewer than ten. The J gene is TRBJ1-2, the V gene TRBV6-5, with D possibly TRBD1 on 6 matching bases. Per the germline V gene, CDR1 is MNHEY and CDR2 is SVGAGI. With 2 bases removed from V and 3 bases from J, the gap between germline ends came to 13 bases. This CDR3 comprises 15 residues. The CDR3 DNA reads as TGTGCCAGCAGTTACGTGGGGGGCGCGGACTATGGCTACACCTTC. Translation: CASSYVGGADYGYTF.

This chain connects TRBV4-2 to TRBJ2-3, with a possible D match to TRBD1 (6 bases). The CDR3 contains 17 residues. Trimming pared 1 base from V and 6 bases from J, leaving 20 bases between. The germline V gene encodes CDR1 LGHNA and CDR2 YNFKEQ. The CDR3 region is CASSQAIRDRNSDTQYF. The CDR3 nucleotides are TGTGCCAGCAGCCAAGCCATCCGAGACAGGAACTCTGATACGCAGTATTTT.

The chain carries TRBV2 and TRBJ2-3, with 9 bases lining up with TRBD1. V lost 4 bases to trimming and J lost 3 bases; unmatched junction nucleotides: 5. The germline V gene encodes CDR1 SNHLY and CDR2 FYNNEI. The CDR3 is made up of 15 amino acids. Written as DNA, the CDR3 is TGTGCCAGCAGTGCGGGACAGGGCTGGACAGATACGCAGTATTTT. This translates into CASSAGQGWTDTQYF.

CDR3 amino acids: CASSAGEGNYGYTF. CDR3 in DNA: TGTGCCAGCAGCGCCGGCGAGGGTAACTATGGCTACACCTTC. The chain is built from TRBV9 and TRBJ1-2; D gene unclear. V lost 3 bases and J 1 base, leaving 10 bases between the germline ends. The CDR3 contains 14 residues. Per the germline V gene, CDR1 is SGDLS and CDR2 is YYNGEE.

The CDR3 nucleotides are TGTGCCACGACTCGGACTAGCCTCCTCACAGATACGCAGTATTTT. This sequence encodes CATTRTSLLTDTQYF. The chain joins TRBV7-9 to TRBJ2-3; 8 positions agree with TRBD2. CDR1 and CDR2 from the germline V gene are SEHNR and FQNEAQ (reference sequence). V was clipped by 10 bases and J by 2 bases; unmatched bases: 11. The CDR3 has 15 amino acids.

V is TRBV11-2 and J is TRBJ1-4, with 7 positions matching TRBD1. V lost 11 bases to trimming and J lost 3 bases; unmatched junction nucleotides: 12. The CDR3 contains 15 residues. CDR1 and CDR2 from the germline V gene are SGHAT and FQNNGV. For the CDR3, the DNA is TGTGCCGGCCGCTCTCAGGGGGGACCTAATGAAAAACTGTTTTTT. Protein: CAGRSQGGPNEKLFF. Together with reference TRBV11-2 and TRBJ1-4, the CDR3 gives the full variable domain: EAGVAQSPRYKIIEKRQSVAFWCNPISGHATLYWYQQILGQGPKLLIQFQNNGVVDDSQLPKDRFSAERLKGVDSTLKIQPAKLEDSAVYLCAGRSQGGPNEKLFFGSGTQLSVL.

Only a few counts were recorded for this clonotype. The rearrangement uses TRBV7-9 and TRBJ2-5; D not certain. The CDR3 has 12 amino acids. The V gene lost 10 bases and the J gene lost 2 bases, with 11 bases spanning the gap. Germline V CDR1 and CDR2: SEHNR, FQNEAQ (reference sequence). This chain's CDR3 is CAIPESQETQYF. CDR3 nucleotides: TGTGCCATACCGGAGAGTCAAGAGACCCAGTACTTC.